This entry features one T cell receptor (beta chain) sequence. What antigen it recognizes has not been identified. One end of the junction does not line up with germline, which may come from a read error. This sample stems from a study of T-cell memory formation after mild COVID-19 (dated by TCRdb to the early 2020s). For context, the study as a whole: TCR sequence clusters from the two donors were found to be largely donor specific. In a couple of donors, T-cell clones that expanded and contracted after mild COVID-19 were tracked by sequencing TCRalpha and TCRbeta repertoires over time. Two young, previously healthy adult volunteers made up the cohort, one male and one female. The investigation overall reported the following: The detection of some responding clones in pre-infection memory suggests that pre-existing cross-reactive memory T cells joined the SARS-CoV-2 response. SARS-CoV-2 specificity was not confirmed for the second-wave clones peaking on day 37. Only a couple of mild cases were covered by the study, and larger cohorts that include severe cases with pre-infection samples were considered necessary. Clones that contracted from day 15 to 85 showed balanced CD4/CD8 phenotypes, whereas a second wave of clones that expanded from day 15 to 37 leaned towards CD4+. Contracting CD4+ clones were found mainly in CM and EM memory subsets, while CD8+ clones were enriched in EMRA.

The CDR3 covers 15 residues, taking in both the cysteine and the phenylalanine. Only the CDR3 DNA stays, 45 bases, in frame from base 1. The germline V gene (reference sequence) provides CDR1 SSHAT and CDR2 FNYEAQ. These reads were obtained on an Illumina NovaSeq 6000. TCRalpha and TCRbeta cDNA libraries were constructed by 5'RACE with constant-segment primers, with sample barcodes and unique molecular identifiers being introduced. RNA was extracted from every sample with Trizol reagent. Library amplification was performed in two PCR steps, and a second sample barcode and Illumina TruSeq adapters were introduced in the second step. Sequencing of the libraries was done on an Illumina NovaSeq, producing 2 x 150 bp paired-end reads. Per the source publication's procedure: The reads were demultiplexed and collapsed into UMI-guided consensus sequences using migec v1.2.7. Using mixcr v2.1.11, the UMI consensuses were aligned to TRA and TRB V and J templates and assembled into clonotypes. A clonotype was counted as expanded or contracted only when both edgeR and NoisET called the clonotype significant, with the noise models trained on biological replicates. edgeR calls used a false discovery rate-adjusted p below 0.01 and a log2 fold-change threshold of 1. As an exploratory analysis of dynamics, PCA with hierarchical clustering was applied to max-normalized trajectories of the 1000 most abundant clonotypes. The CD4 or CD8 phenotype of responding clones was assigned using the separately sequenced CD4+ and CD8+ repertoires. TCRdb reworked the public reads: Q25 trimming with fastp, MiXCR clone assembly, productive beta chains retained. Rows are unified per CDR3 protein, each entry keeping the most common DNA and genes. TCRdb, not the authors, supplied the V and J calls. This sample holds a few hundred thousand distinct CDR3 sequences; 24% were observed only once. 8.5% to 9% of the sample comes from the top ten.

PBMCs were isolated by Ficoll-Paque density gradient centrifugation. The source material was PBMCs or a T cell subset sorted from them (not recorded which). This sequence uses TRBV7-7 and TRBJ2-2, and 7 junctional nucleotides match TRBD1. The source is an adult woman who had mild COVID-19 (a few samples of this study predate the infection). The sample titles of this study are shuffled in the database, so cell type and time point are left out; the donor was told from shared clones. The CDR3 sequence is CASSSTGKDTGELFF. The DNA sequence is as follows: TGTGCTAGCAGCTCGACAGGGAAGGACACCGGGGAGCTGTTTTTT.